This note documents a single T cell receptor (beta chain) sequence. Its target antigen remains unknown. No base qualities exist here, and no much larger clone lies one base off it. The entire isolated RNA was reverse transcribed using the High Capacity cDNA Reverse Transcription Kit, and thus expressed TCRB transcripts were sequenced. Deep immunoSEQ sequencing was applied to naive, central memory and regulatory T cell samples, giving an average of about 3.57 million total reads per sample. Sorted cells were lysed in RLT buffer, and RNA was extracted using DNase-treated RNeasy Micro or Mini kits according to cell number. To prevent cross-contamination, each cell subset was processed individually, whereas patient and healthy donor samples were processed jointly. Using the immunoSEQ multiplex PCR, TCRB sequences were amplified from cDNA into 87-bp fragments spanning the CDR3 region. Sequencing of the amplicons was done on the Illumina HiSeq platform. The authors' pipeline ran thus. PCR bias was corrected computationally using synthetic template baselines, and reads within Hamming distance 2 were collapsed, with unmergeable singletons discarded. Reads were aligned against IMGT so that V, D and J genes, CDR3 length and insertions or deletions at six rearrangement sites could be assigned. Within each subset, clonotype counts were normalized to sorted cell number, and only after that were true diversity and Gini coefficients computed with the tcR R package. The overlap coefficient, calculated on TCRB nucleotide sequences, was used to quantify repertoire sharing. As a proxy for the pre-selection repertoire, out-of-frame TCRB sequences from naive cells were analyzed. TCRdb's version of the immuneACCESS table is confined to in-frame rearrangements and falls short of the full clone set. An unresolved V gene accounts for under half of the shortfall where checked; the remainder is of unknown origin. Clonal size and the V and J genes are those of that table, whereas D and trimming came from the DNA. This sample comprises 600,000 to 750,000 clones, under 15% of them detected only once. The top ten clonotypes cover roughly 0.11% of the sample.

V and J lose 1 base and 5 bases, and a span of 15 bases separates them. The CDR3, cysteine through phenylalanine, is 15 amino acids long. This entry keeps only the CDR3 DNA: 45 bases, framed from base 1. Taken from the germline V gene, the CDR1 and CDR2 loops are MGHDK and SYGVNS. The data were obtained in a study of beta chain features in type 1 diabetes (dated by TCRdb to the late 2010s). Regarding the study in general: Mean age, gender distribution, total cell number and subset yield were not different between patients and healthy donors. In the study, recently diagnosed type 1 diabetes patients and matched healthy donors were compared on the TCRB repertoires of their sorted circulating CD4+ T cell subsets. A total of 107,917,701 sorted cells were examined across all samples, and a strong correlation was observed between cell number per subset and RNA yield. Regulatory and stem cell-like memory subsets were obtained from only 8 patients and roughly 8 healthy donors, while naive and central memory subsets were obtained from all 28 donors.

Summary of the overall study and its limitations: In all four CD4+ subsets, TCRB CDR3 length was moderately but significantly shorter in type 1 diabetes patients. PCR may preferentially amplify shorter templates, but because patient and control samples were amplified and corrected together, any resulting skew would affect both groups equally. Naive, central memory and regulatory TCRB repertoires appeared more similar among patients than among healthy donors. Only small numbers of individuals were included in the HLA sub-analyses, which left unresolved whether HLA type had any influence on TCRB rearrangement. At VDJ recombination sites, type 1 diabetes patients had fewer insertions and more deleted nucleotides, which implies abnormalities in thymic rearrangement. Because cDNA was sequenced instead of genomic DNA, activated cells with high expression could be over-represented, although the groups did not differ in activation or CD3 levels.

From each donor, a single peripheral blood sample of roughly 0.11 L on average was drawn into heparinised tubes. A BD FACSAria II and a panel including CD45RO, CCR7, CD25, CD127, CD95 and CD27 were used to sort naive, central memory, regulatory and stem cell-like memory CD4+ T cells. A purity above 95% was achieved for all sorted populations. PBMCs were isolated immediately by Lymphoprep density gradient centrifugation and stained directly without culture. Samples were stained and sorted in pairs, with one healthy donor and one patient per experiment, so that batch effects were minimized. This TCR was recovered from a man younger than 45 with type 1 diabetes. The specimen sequenced was naive CD4+ T cells from blood. The cell subset or site tag for this specimen amounts to: true naive CD4+ T cells. The V gene is TRBV25-1 and the J gene is TRBJ2-7; the D gene is perhaps TRBD1 or TRBD2, as each covers 6 bases. The CDR3 protein sequence reads: CASSEFVGGGHEQYF. The DNA sequence reads TGTGCCAGCAGTGAATTCGTGGGGGGCGGGCACGAGCAGTACTTC.